The next 28 T cell receptor beta chains were all read from a single sample in a study of CD8+ T cells in alopecia areata. Treatment denoted: oral pan-JAK inhibitor, 5-10 mg twice daily. The investigators collected lesional scalp punch biopsies and peripheral blood from alopecia areata patients. TCR sequencing used cDNA made by reverse transcription of extracted RNA. TCRdb's copy holds only in-frame clones and misses some; the assay was immunoSEQ multiplex PCR. Among over 5,500 clones listed, approximately 68% were seen once. The sequencing here drew on skin, taken at week 4, from a patient treated with tofacitinib. These TCRs come from a human donor with alopecia areata.

This clone was recorded only once. V gene TRBV30 combines with J gene TRBJ1-1; 11 bases fit TRBD1. There are 15 residues in the CDR3. In germline, CDR1 is GTSNPN, CDR2 SVGIG (reference sequence). With 3 bases clipped from V and 5 bases from J, the junction kept 8 bases outside the gene matches. The CDR3 bases are TGTGCCTGGAGCCACCAGGACAGGGGGCAGACTGAAGCTTTCTTT. Its protein product is CAWSHQDRGQTEAFF.

There are a few counts of this clone. The rearrangement joins TRBV30 to TRBJ2-7; D remains ambiguous. Germline CDR1 is GTSNPN and CDR2 is SVGIG (reference sequence). This CDR3 contains 13 residues. V lost 4 bases and J lost 5, with 15 bases in between. The CDR3 region is CAWNREVSHEQYF. CDR3 nucleotide sequence: TGTGCCTGGAACAGAGAAGTATCCCACGAGCAGTACTTC.

This clone occurred a few times. The chain employs TRBV5-1 and TRBJ2-7; D not resolved. The CDR3 has 14 amino acids. Trimming took 0 bases from V and 3 from J, leaving 10 bases between them. The V gene's germline CDR1 is SGHRS and CDR2 YFSETQ. This CDR3 is CASSLGQTIYEQYF. DNA of the CDR3: TGCGCCAGCAGCTTGGGACAAACCATCTACGAGCAGTACTTC.

V gene TRBV23-1 combines with J gene TRBJ1-5, with D possibly matching TRBD1 (6 bases). TRBV23-1 is filed as an ORF, its function uncertain. The CDR3 runs to 15 residues. Trimming pared 7 bases from V and 2 bases from J, leaving 15 bases between. The CDR3 DNA reads TGCGCCAGCAAGGGGGTGGAGTCCTGCAATCAGCCCCAGCATTTT. Its translation is CASKGVESCNQPQHF.

The chain is built from TRBV9 and TRBJ2-7; no clear D. The germline V gene has CDR1 SGDLS and CDR2 YYNGEE. The CDR3 is 14 residues long. Deletions cut 1 base from V and 1 base from J, with 9 bases between. The CDR3 is CASSVLEHSYEQYF. CDR3 DNA sequence: TGTGCCAGCAGCGTACTTGAGCATTCCTACGAGCAGTACTTC.

The chain recombines TRBV15 with TRBJ2-5, with TRBD1 matching 7 bases. After removal of 0 bases from V and 5 bases from J, the junction contained 6 bases not matched to a gene. This CDR3 region has 15 residues. Germline values: CDR1 LNHNV, CDR2 YYDKDF (reference sequence). This CDR3 reads CATSRDRGLEETQYF. CDR3 nucleotides: TGTGCCACCAGCAGAGATAGGGGGCTGGAGGAGACCCAGTACTTC.

This clone was picked up a small number of times. V gene TRBV4-1 combines with J gene TRBJ2-1; 10 bases map to TRBD2. Looked up from germline, CDR1 is MGHRA and CDR2 is YSYEKL. The CDR3 is 17 residues long. V was clipped by 0 bases and J by 4 bases; unmatched bases: 6. The CDR3 DNA sequence: TGCGCCAGCAGCCAAGAGCCGGGACTAGCGCCTTACAATGAGCAGTTCTTC. The encoded protein is CASSQEPGLAPYNEQFF.

This clone turned up a few times. The CDR3 is CSVEDWSRRTEETQYF. CDR3 nucleotides: TGCAGCGTTGAAGATTGGTCGCGGCGAACCGAAGAGACCCAGTACTTC. V usage is TRBV29-1 and J usage is TRBJ2-5, with no clear D. V lost 0 bases to trimming and J lost 3 bases, with 17 bases between them. CDR1 SQVTM and CDR2 ANQGSEA come from the germline V gene. The CDR3 has 16 residues.

This clone is large by share. The V call is TRBV7-9, the J call TRBJ2-1; TRBD1 agrees at 12 bases. Trimming cost V 5 bases and J 10 bases; bases outside gene matches: 9. In germline, CDR1 is SEHNR, CDR2 FQNEAQ (reference sequence). The CDR3 is made up of 15 amino acids. CDR3 sequence (DNA): TGTGCCAGCAGCCGGGACAGGGGGCTTCTTGGGGAGCAGTTCTTC. Protein product: CASSRDRGLLGEQFF.

Concerning this clone itself: This sample also contains other DNA sequences that code for the same CDR3. This chain joins TRBV29-1 and TRBJ2-1, with TRBD2 matching 9 bases. The germline CDR1 and CDR2 sequences are SQVTM and ANQGSEA. J was trimmed by 2 bases and V by 6 bases; bases with no gene match: 8. The CDR3 is 15 amino acids. The CDR3 DNA reads TGCAGCGTCACGGGGCGGGGGGGGACCTACAATGAGCAGTTCTTC. Amino acids: CSVTGRGGTYNEQFF.

The V gene is TRBV4-1, the J gene TRBJ2-1; D unclear. Germline V gene data show CDR1 as MGHRA and CDR2 as YSYEKL. Trimming removed 4 bases from V and 6 bases from J, with 10 bases in between. This CDR3 region has 13 residues. CDR3 nucleotides: TGCGCCAGCAGCCCGAAAACTACCAATGAGCAGTTCTTC. Its translation is CASSPKTTNEQFF.

The V call is TRBV7-8, the J call TRBJ1-5; D is perhaps TRBD1 (5 bases). CDR3 length equals 14 residues. Trimming removed 1 base from V and 3 bases from J, with 7 bases in between. Germline CDR1 SGHVS, CDR2 FQNEAQ. The CDR3 protein is CASSLDRINQPQHF. The CDR3 DNA reads as TGTGCCAGCAGCTTAGACAGGATCAATCAGCCCCAGCATTTT.

This clone showed up just a few times. The chain employs TRBV11-2 and TRBJ1-4; D is unclear. Germline assignment: CDR1 SGHAT and CDR2 FQNNGV. This CDR3 has 14 amino acids. V gave up 1 base and J gave up 8 bases, with 11 bases separating them. The CDR3 loop is CASSLGTAEEKLFF. The DNA for the CDR3 is TGTGCCAGCAGCTTAGGGACCGCGGAGGAAAAACTGTTTTTT.

This clone has more than one count but fewer than ten. This chain joins TRBV6-1 and TRBJ1-1; perhaps TRBD1 as D (6 bases). This CDR3 comprises 15 residues. Per germline, CDR1 MNHNS and CDR2 SASEGT. The V gene lost 2 bases and the J gene lost 0 bases, with 10 bases spanning the gap. CDR3 nucleotide sequence: TGTGCCAGCAGTGAAAGCGACAGGATGAACACTGAAGCTTTCTTT. The encoded protein is CASSESDRMNTEAFF.

This chain links TRBV7-2 with TRBJ1-4; the D is unclear. This CDR3 comprises 13 residues. V was shortened by 1 base and J by 4 bases, with 4 bases between the two germline ends. Germline values: CDR1 SGHTA, CDR2 FQGNSA. The CDR3 DNA is TGTGCCAGCAGCTTAGAGTTTAATGAAAAACTGTTTTTT. Its translation: CASSLEFNEKLFF. The variable domain in full, with the rest retrieved from reference TRBV7-2 and TRBJ1-4, is GAGVSQSPSNKVTEKGKDVELRCDPISGHTALYWYRQSLGQGLEFLIYFQGNSAPDKSGLPSDRFSAERTGGSVSTLTIQRTQQEDSAVYLCASSLEFNEKLFFGSGTQLSVL.

The chain couples TRBV4-3 to TRBJ1-2; tentatively, D is TRBD1 (6 bases). Trimming took off 5 bases at V and 5 bases at J, with 18 bases between the two ends. This CDR3 has 15 residues. The germline CDR1 and CDR2 sequences are LGHNA and YSLEER. CDR3 region: CASSSIGQRSYGYTF. The CDR3 coding sequence is TGCGCCAGCAGCTCTATCGGACAGAGATCTTATGGCTACACCTTC.

The chain recombines TRBV11-2 with TRBJ2-5; D may be TRBD1 or TRBD2 (5 bases each). Germline values: CDR1 SGHAT, CDR2 FQNNGV. With 3 bases removed from V and 2 bases from J, the gap between germline ends came to 7 bases. The CDR3 has 13 amino acids. CDR3 in amino acids: CASSLWGQETQYF. CDR3 DNA sequence: TGTGCCAGCAGCTTGTGGGGGCAAGAGACCCAGTACTTC.

This rearrangement joins TRBV27 to TRBJ2-1; D possibly corresponds to TRBD2 (6 bases). Trimming left V 4 bases short and J 4 bases short, with 8 bases between. The CDR3 spans 13 residues. Looked up from germline, CDR1 is MNHEY and CDR2 is SMNVEV (reference sequence). The CDR3 sequence: CASSSGRYNEQFF. The CDR3 DNA sequence: TGTGCCAGCAGTTCCGGGAGATACAATGAGCAGTTCTTC.

The rearrangement joins TRBV6-5 to TRBJ1-5; TRBD1 might be the D (5 bases). Per germline, CDR1 MNHEY and CDR2 SVGAGI. V was trimmed by 5 bases and J by 3 bases, leaving 8 bases between them. The CDR3 loop spans 13 amino acids. DNA for the CDR3: TGTGCCAGCAGTACCAGGGACAATCAGCCCCAGCATTTT. Translating it yields CASSTRDNQPQHF.

The chain recombines TRBV2 with TRBJ1-1, with D perhaps matching TRBD1 (5 bases). V lost 5 bases, J lost 1 base, and 11 bases lay in between. Germline V gene data show CDR1 as SNHLY and CDR2 as FYNNEI. This CDR3 comprises 14 residues. CDR3 loop: CASSPRQWNTEAFF. The CDR3 DNA reads as TGTGCCAGCAGTCCCCGACAGTGGAACACTGAAGCTTTCTTT.

The CDR3 coding sequence is TGTGCCAGCTCACCTCCGACCTTATCCTCCCGCTCTGGGGCCAACGTCCTGACTTTC. This gives the protein CASSPPTLSSRSGANVLTF. The V and J genes are TRBV18 and TRBJ2-6; no firm D call. The CDR3 covers 19 residues. V lost 3 bases and J lost 0, with 18 bases in between. Germline V gene lookup returns CDR1 KGHSH and CDR2 LQKENI.

This clone was observed a single time. This chain links TRBV4-1 with TRBJ2-4, with TRBD2 matching over 13 bases. V gave up 4 bases and J gave up 11 bases; unmatched junction bases: 17. Per the germline V gene, CDR1 is MGHRA and CDR2 is YSYEKL. This CDR3 has 18 amino acids. CDR3 residues: CASSLHPPGLAGSGVQYF. In nucleotides, the CDR3 is TGCGCCAGCAGCCTCCACCCCCCGGGACTAGCGGGATCCGGGGTTCAGTACTTC.

V usage is TRBV6-5 and J usage is TRBJ1-1, with D perhaps TRBD1 (5 bases). The CDR3 covers 15 residues. Germline V gene sequence: CDR1 MNHEY, CDR2 SVGAGI. V dropped 2 bases and J dropped 1 base, with 11 bases sitting between them. This chain's CDR3 is CASSYGDRRNTEAFF. The CDR3 nucleotides read TGTGCCAGCAGTTACGGGGACCGTCGGAACACTGAAGCTTTCTTT.

V is TRBV6-6 and J is TRBJ2-3; the D call may be TRBD1 or TRBD2 (6 bases each). Germline V CDR1 and CDR2: MNHNY, SVGAGI (reference sequence). The V gene lost 6 bases and the J gene lost 5 bases, with 18 bases spanning the gap. The CDR3 is 15 amino acids. The CDR3 bases are TGTGCCAGCAGAAAACCCGGGGGCCGGAAAGATACGCAGTATTTT. This encodes CASRKPGGRKDTQYF.

This clone was picked up a small number of times. This sequence joins TRBV10-3 and TRBJ1-5; D not certain. Germline V gives CDR1 ENHRY, CDR2 SYGVKD. The CDR3 sequence is 15 residues long. The V end lost 0 bases, the J end lost 3 bases, and 9 bases lay between the germline ends. Here the CDR3 reads CAISESIGDNQPQHF. CDR3 bases: TGTGCCATCAGTGAGTCAATTGGGGACAATCAGCCCCAGCATTTT.

The genes are TRBV6-5 and TRBJ2-1, with 13 bases lining up with TRBD2. CDR1 is MNHEY and CDR2 is SVGAGI in the germline V gene. The J segment lost 8 bases and the V segment lost 6 bases, leaving 7 bases of the junction unmatched. The CDR3 sequence is 15 residues long. CDR3 sequence: CASSQLAGGPHEQFF. The DNA of the CDR3 is TGTGCCAGCAGCCAACTAGCGGGAGGGCCCCATGAGCAGTTCTTC.

The chain recombines TRBV4-1 with TRBJ1-2, with 9 bases identical to TRBD1. In germline, CDR1 is MGHRA, CDR2 YSYEKL. V trimming: 0 bases; J trimming: 5 bases; junction bases outside the gene matches: 1. The CDR3 spans 14 residues. The CDR3 bases are TGCGCCAGCAGCCAAGAACAGGGGGCGTATGGCTACACCTTC. This translates into CASSQEQGAYGYTF.

V is TRBV7-8 and J is TRBJ2-4, with D perhaps given as TRBD1 or TRBD2 (6 bases each). Trimming took off 2 bases at V and 0 bases at J, with 20 bases between the two ends. The germline gives CDR1 SGHVS, CDR2 FQNEAQ. The CDR3 is 19 residues long. The CDR3 DNA reads TGTGCCAGCAGCTTATACCCGGGGGCTAGATACTTAGCCAAAAACATTCAGTACTTC. This gives the protein CASSLYPGARYLAKNIQYF.